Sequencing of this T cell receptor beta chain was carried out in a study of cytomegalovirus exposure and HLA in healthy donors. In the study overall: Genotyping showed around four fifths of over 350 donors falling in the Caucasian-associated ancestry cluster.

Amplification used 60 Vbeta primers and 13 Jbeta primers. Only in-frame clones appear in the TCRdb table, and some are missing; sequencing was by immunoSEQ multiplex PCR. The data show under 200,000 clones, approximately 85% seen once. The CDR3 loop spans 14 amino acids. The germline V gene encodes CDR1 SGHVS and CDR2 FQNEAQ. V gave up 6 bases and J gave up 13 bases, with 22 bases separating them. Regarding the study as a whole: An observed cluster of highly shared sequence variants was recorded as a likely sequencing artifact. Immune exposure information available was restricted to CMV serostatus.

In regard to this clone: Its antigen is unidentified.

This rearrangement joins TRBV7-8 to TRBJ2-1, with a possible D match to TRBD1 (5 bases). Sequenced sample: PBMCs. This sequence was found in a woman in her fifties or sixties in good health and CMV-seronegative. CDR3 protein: CASREQTGYSHQFF. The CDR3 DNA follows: TGTGCCAGCAGAGAACAAACAGGCTACAGCCACCAGTTCTTC.